A selection of T cell receptor beta chains follows, all from one sample in a study of CD8 T cells in Susac syndrome. MiXCR, run by TCRdb on the immunoSEQ multiplex PCR reads, gives a single entry per CDR3 protein. The data show roughly 300,000 distinct CDR3 sequences, with about 88% seen just once and approximately 0.11% held by the top ten. Input material: CD8+ T cells from PBMCs. The receptors originated from a human donor with multiple sclerosis. Each CDR3 is given with its conserved first and last residue. D genes are given only for firm matches. Only some rows state a clone size, as once, few, many or a class for expanded clones.

D gene: -
J gene: TRBJ2-3
V gene: TRBV28
clone size: once
CDR3 DNA: TGTGCCAGCAGTTTTGGAGTCAGGAGCACAGATACGCAGTATTTT
CDR3 protein: CASSFGVRSTDTQYF

D gene: -
J gene: TRBJ2-1
V gene: TRBV15
clone size: -
CDR3 DNA: TGTGCCACCAGCCTACGAGGCGGTAGACGAAATGAGCAGTTCTTC
CDR3 protein: CATSLRGGRRNEQFF

D gene: TRBD1
J gene: TRBJ2-1
V gene: TRBV10-3
clone size: -
CDR3 DNA: TGTGCCATCACCCCGACAGGGTCCGAGGATGAGCAGTTCTTC
CDR3 protein: CAITPTGSEDEQFF

D gene: -
J gene: TRBJ2-2
V gene: TRBV10-1
clone size: -
CDR3 DNA: TGCGCCAGCAGTACAGGGTTGGACGGGGAGCTGTTTTTT
CDR3 protein: CASSTGLDGELFF

D gene: TRBD1
J gene: TRBJ2-7
V gene: TRBV7-3
clone size: -
CDR3 DNA: TGTGCCAGCAGCTTAAGGCCGGGACAGGGGACCTACGAGCAGTACTTC
CDR3 protein: CASSLRPGQGTYEQYF

D gene: TRBD2
J gene: TRBJ2-1
V gene: TRBV5-1
clone size: once
CDR3 DNA: TGCGCCAGCAGCTTGAGGACCCCCGCGGGAGGGCCCTACAATGAGCAGTTCTTC
CDR3 protein: CASSLRTPAGGPYNEQFF

D gene: -
J gene: TRBJ2-7
V gene: TRBV27
clone size: -
CDR3 DNA: TGTGCCAGCAGTGGATCCACCCCGCTACAGTCCTACGAGCAGTACTTC
CDR3 protein: CASSGSTPLQSYEQYF

D gene: -
J gene: TRBJ2-1
V gene: TRBV12-5
clone size: -
CDR3 DNA: TGTGCTAGTGGTTTAGATAGGGGTGAGCAGTTCTTC
CDR3 protein: CASGLDRGEQFF

D gene: TRBD1
J gene: TRBJ1-2
V gene: TRBV6-5
clone size: -
CDR3 DNA: TGTGCCAGCAGTTCGGGACAGGGAAAGTCTAACTATGGCTACACCTTC
CDR3 protein: CASSSGQGKSNYGYTF

D gene: -
J gene: TRBJ1-1
V gene: TRBV6-6
clone size: -
CDR3 DNA: TGTGCCAGCAGTTACTCGCTCAACAGAGAAGCTTTCTTT
CDR3 protein: CASSYSLNREAFF

D gene: -
J gene: TRBJ2-7
V gene: TRBV4-2
clone size: -
CDR3 DNA: TGTGCCAGCAGCCAAGAGGTACGAGCGTTCGCTAACGAGCAGTACTTC
CDR3 protein: CASSQEVRAFANEQYF

D gene: TRBD2
J gene: TRBJ2-5
V gene: TRBV7-9
clone size: -
CDR3 DNA: TGTGCCAGCAGCTCAGGACTAGCGGAGCCCCCGGAGACCCAGTACTTC
CDR3 protein: CASSSGLAEPPETQYF

D gene: -
J gene: TRBJ2-7
V gene: TRBV11-2
clone size: few
CDR3 DNA: TGTGCCAGCAGCCCGCCCGGACGGGTATTTTCACCCGAGCAGTACTTC
CDR3 protein: CASSPPGRVFSPEQYF

D gene: TRBD1
J gene: TRBJ1-2
V gene: TRBV5-4
clone size: few
CDR3 DNA: TGTGCCAGCAGCTTTGGCCGGACAGGATCTAACTATGGCTACACCTTC
CDR3 protein: CASSFGRTGSNYGYTF

D gene: -
J gene: TRBJ2-7
V gene: TRBV5-6
clone size: few
CDR3 DNA: TGTGCCAGCAGCCTTGGAGATACCTACGAGCAGTACTTC
CDR3 protein: CASSLGDTYEQYF

D gene: TRBD1
J gene: TRBJ2-7
V gene: TRBV20-1
clone size: -
CDR3 DNA: TGCAGTGCTAGAGATAGGGGACAGTTCCGCTACGAGCAGTACTTC
CDR3 protein: CSARDRGQFRYEQYF

D gene: TRBD1
J gene: TRBJ2-7
V gene: TRBV30
clone size: -
CDR3 DNA: TGTGCCTGGAGTGTTGGGACAGCTCGCTCCTACGAGCAGTACTTC
CDR3 protein: CAWSVGTARSYEQYF

D gene: -
J gene: TRBJ2-7
V gene: TRBV20-1
clone size: few
CDR3 DNA: TGCAGTGCTAGAGATCTCATACCAAGGGGGCGGGAGCCTGGATACGAGCAGTACTTC
CDR3 protein: CSARDLIPRGREPGYEQYF

D gene: -
J gene: TRBJ2-7
V gene: TRBV9
clone size: -
CDR3 DNA: TGTGCCAGCGCGACGTCTTGGGGGTCCCTAGCCGAGCAGTACTTC
CDR3 protein: CASATSWGSLAEQYF

D gene: -
J gene: TRBJ2-3
V gene: TRBV7-3
clone size: once
CDR3 DNA: TGTGCCAGCAGCCCAGGGGCCGTCGCAACAGATACGCAGTATTTT
CDR3 protein: CASSPGAVATDTQYF

D gene: -
J gene: TRBJ2-6
V gene: TRBV9
clone size: -
CDR3 DNA: TGTGCCAGCAGCTTGCCGAGACAGGCCATCAGCTCTGGGGCCAACGTCCTGACTTTC
CDR3 protein: CASSLPRQAISSGANVLTF

D gene: TRBD2
J gene: TRBJ2-1
V gene: TRBV27
clone size: -
CDR3 DNA: TGTGCCAGCAGTTACGGGCTAGCGGGCACACGTTCCTACAATGAGCAGTTCTTC
CDR3 protein: CASSYGLAGTRSYNEQFF

D gene: TRBD1
J gene: TRBJ2-5
V gene: TRBV18
clone size: -
CDR3 DNA: TGTGCCAGCTCACCCCCCTGGACGGGACAGGTGAAGAAAGTAGAGACCCAGTACTTC
CDR3 protein: CASSPPWTGQVKKVETQYF

D gene: -
J gene: TRBJ2-5
V gene: TRBV9
clone size: -
CDR3 DNA: TGTGCCAGCAGCGTAGGGACAGTCCAAGAGACCCAGTACTTC
CDR3 protein: CASSVGTVQETQYF

D gene: -
J gene: TRBJ2-5
V gene: TRBV11-2
clone size: -
CDR3 DNA: TGTGCCAGCAGCTTTTTGGGGGGACGGCGGAGAGAGACCCAGTACTTC
CDR3 protein: CASSFLGGRRRETQYF

D gene: -
J gene: TRBJ2-4
V gene: TRBV13
clone size: once
CDR3 DNA: TGTGCCAGCAGCGTCGGGACGGGTAAAAACATTCAGTACTTC
CDR3 protein: CASSVGTGKNIQYF

D gene: TRBD2
J gene: TRBJ2-1
V gene: TRBV28
clone size: -
CDR3 DNA: TGTGCCAGCAGTTATCCCTTAGCGGGACTATACAATGAGCAGTTCTTC
CDR3 protein: CASSYPLAGLYNEQFF

D gene: -
J gene: TRBJ1-4
V gene: TRBV5-1
clone size: -
CDR3 DNA: TGCGCCAGCAGCCCCAAGGGCAGCTCTAATGAAAAACTGTTTTTT
CDR3 protein: CASSPKGSSNEKLFF

D gene: -
J gene: TRBJ1-3
V gene: TRBV28
clone size: -
CDR3 DNA: TGTGCCAGCAGTTTTTCTCCTAACACCATATATTTT
CDR3 protein: CASSFSPNTIYF

D gene: -
J gene: TRBJ2-5
V gene: TRBV27
clone size: -
CDR3 DNA: TGTGCCAGCAGTTTTATCTGGTCGGGGGTCGAGACCCAGTACTTC
CDR3 protein: CASSFIWSGVETQYF

D gene: -
J gene: TRBJ2-1
V gene: TRBV6-1
clone size: few
CDR3 DNA: TGTGCCAGCAGTGAATCCCTATCCCTAAGCAATGAGCAGTTCTTC
CDR3 protein: CASSESLSLSNEQFF

D gene: -
J gene: TRBJ2-2
V gene: TRBV12-2
clone size: -
CDR3 DNA: TGTGCAAGTCGCTTAGCTCGCGGGAGTCCTCCCGGGGAGCTGTTTTTT
CDR3 protein: CASRLARGSPPGELFF

D gene: -
J gene: TRBJ2-7
V gene: TRBV7-9
clone size: -
CDR3 DNA: TGTGCCAGCAGCTCCTCGGAGGGCCGAGACGAGCAGTACTTC
CDR3 protein: CASSSSEGRDEQYF

D gene: -
J gene: TRBJ2-1
V gene: TRBV29-1
clone size: once
CDR3 DNA: TGCAGCGTTGGTAAGGATGAGCAGTTCTTC
CDR3 protein: CSVGKDEQFF

D gene: -
J gene: TRBJ1-1
V gene: TRBV27
clone size: -
CDR3 DNA: TGTGCCAGCAGTTTTATCGCGACAGGAGTCATGAACACTGAAGCTTTCTTT
CDR3 protein: CASSFIATGVMNTEAFF

D gene: TRBD1
J gene: TRBJ2-7
V gene: TRBV20-1
clone size: -
CDR3 DNA: TGCAGTGCTGACCCCAGCGAAGGACAGGGTGTATACGAGCAGTACTTC
CDR3 protein: CSADPSEGQGVYEQYF

D gene: TRBD1
J gene: TRBJ1-1
V gene: TRBV7-3
clone size: -
CDR3 DNA: TGTGCCAGCAGGGGGACAGGGGGCGACTTGAACACTGAAGCTTTCTTT
CDR3 protein: CASRGTGGDLNTEAFF

D gene: -
J gene: TRBJ1-1
V gene: TRBV11-2
clone size: -
CDR3 DNA: TGTGCCAGCAGCTTAGATCAGGGAGACACTGAAGCTTTCTTT
CDR3 protein: CASSLDQGDTEAFF

D gene: -
J gene: TRBJ1-1
V gene: TRBV10-3
clone size: -
CDR3 DNA: TGTGCCATCATGAGGGGCACTGAAGCTTTCTTT
CDR3 protein: CAIMRGTEAFF

D gene: -
J gene: TRBJ2-3
V gene: TRBV11-2
clone size: few
CDR3 DNA: TGTGCCAGCAGCTTACTCCGCACAGATACGCAGTATTTT
CDR3 protein: CASSLLRTDTQYF

D gene: TRBD2
J gene: TRBJ2-7
V gene: TRBV28
clone size: few
CDR3 DNA: TGTGCCAGCAGTTCAGCGGGAATCTACGAGCAGTACTTC
CDR3 protein: CASSSAGIYEQYF

D gene: -
J gene: TRBJ2-2
V gene: TRBV11-2
clone size: -
CDR3 DNA: TGTGCCAGCAGCTATATGGCGGGGACCGGGGAGCTGTTTTTT
CDR3 protein: CASSYMAGTGELFF

D gene: -
J gene: TRBJ2-1
V gene: TRBV5-6
clone size: -
CDR3 DNA: TGTGCCAGCAGCTTGGGGGGTGACAGCAATGAGCAGTTCTTC
CDR3 protein: CASSLGGDSNEQFF

D gene: TRBD1
J gene: TRBJ1-1
V gene: TRBV9
clone size: -
CDR3 DNA: TGTGCCAGCAGCGCCGTGGGTAGGGACAGGGTCACCACTGAAGCTTTCTTT
CDR3 protein: CASSAVGRDRVTTEAFF

D gene: TRBD2
J gene: TRBJ2-3
V gene: TRBV20-1
clone size: -
CDR3 DNA: TGCAGTGCTCGCGGACTAGCGGGAGCAGCAGATACGCAGTATTTT
CDR3 protein: CSARGLAGAADTQYF

D gene: TRBD1
J gene: TRBJ1-1
V gene: TRBV27
clone size: -
CDR3 DNA: TGTGCCAGCAGTTTTTCAGGGGGTCGGGGCACTGAAGCTTTCTTT
CDR3 protein: CASSFSGGRGTEAFF

D gene: -
J gene: TRBJ2-7
V gene: TRBV6-1
clone size: once
CDR3 DNA: TGTGCCAGCGACAAGGGGGAGTCCTACGAGCAGTACTTC
CDR3 protein: CASDKGESYEQYF

D gene: -
J gene: TRBJ1-2
V gene: TRBV12-3/TRBV12-4
clone size: -
CDR3 DNA: TGTGCCAGCAGGGCGGTTGGGGATAACTATGGCTACACCTTC
CDR3 protein: CASRAVGDNYGYTF

D gene: -
J gene: TRBJ2-1
V gene: TRBV9
clone size: -
CDR3 DNA: TGTGCCAGCGCTGGGGCGGGCCCGAGCTCCTACAATGAGCAGTTCTTC
CDR3 protein: CASAGAGPSSYNEQFF

D gene: -
J gene: TRBJ2-3
V gene: TRBV27
clone size: -
CDR3 DNA: TGTGCCAGCACCCTCGGACGTAGCACAGATACGCAGTATTTT
CDR3 protein: CASTLGRSTDTQYF

D gene: TRBD2
J gene: TRBJ2-5
V gene: TRBV27
clone size: once
CDR3 DNA: TGTGCCAGCAGTTTAGGCGGGAGGGCCTCAGAGACCCAGTACTTC
CDR3 protein: CASSLGGRASETQYF

D gene: -
J gene: TRBJ2-7
V gene: TRBV6-5
clone size: -
CDR3 DNA: TGTGCCAGCAGTCCAGGGAGCTCACGCGAGCAGTACTTC
CDR3 protein: CASSPGSSREQYF